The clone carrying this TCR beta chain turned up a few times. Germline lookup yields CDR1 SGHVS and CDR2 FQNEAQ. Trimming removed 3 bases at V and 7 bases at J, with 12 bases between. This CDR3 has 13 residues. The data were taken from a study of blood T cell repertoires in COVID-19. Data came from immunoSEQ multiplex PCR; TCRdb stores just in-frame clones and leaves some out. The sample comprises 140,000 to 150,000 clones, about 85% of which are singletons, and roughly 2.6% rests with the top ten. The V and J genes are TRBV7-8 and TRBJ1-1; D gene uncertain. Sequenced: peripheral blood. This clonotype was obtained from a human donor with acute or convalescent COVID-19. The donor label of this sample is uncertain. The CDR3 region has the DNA TGTGCCAGCAGCTTCCTCCGGGAGTTTGAAGCTTTCTTT. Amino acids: CASSFLREFEAFF.